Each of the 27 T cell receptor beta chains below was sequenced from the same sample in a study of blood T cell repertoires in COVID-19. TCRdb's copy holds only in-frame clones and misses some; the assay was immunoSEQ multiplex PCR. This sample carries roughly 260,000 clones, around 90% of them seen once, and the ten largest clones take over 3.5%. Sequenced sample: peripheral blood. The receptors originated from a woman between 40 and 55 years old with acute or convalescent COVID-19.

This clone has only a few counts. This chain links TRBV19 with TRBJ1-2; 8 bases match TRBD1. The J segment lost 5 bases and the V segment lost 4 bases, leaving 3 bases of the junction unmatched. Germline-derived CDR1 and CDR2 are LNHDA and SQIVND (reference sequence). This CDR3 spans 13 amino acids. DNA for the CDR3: TGTGCCAGTAGTAAAGACAGGGGATATGGCTACACCTTC. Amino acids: CASSKDRGYGYTF.

This CDR3 is CASSPDGWGRIGQPQHF. The DNA for the CDR3 is TGTGCCAGCAGCCCAGACGGTTGGGGGCGCATAGGGCAGCCCCAGCATTTT. The J gene is TRBJ1-5, the V gene TRBV7-9, with D possibly TRBD1 on 6 matching bases. V shed 5 bases and J shed 7 bases, with 24 bases lying between them. CDR1 and CDR2 (germline): SEHNR, FQNEAQ (reference sequence). The CDR3 sequence is 17 residues long.

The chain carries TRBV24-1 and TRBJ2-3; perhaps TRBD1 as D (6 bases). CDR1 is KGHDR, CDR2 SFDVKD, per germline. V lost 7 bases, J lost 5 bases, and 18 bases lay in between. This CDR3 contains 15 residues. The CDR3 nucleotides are TGTGCCACCAGCTCTTGGGGGCTAACGGGAGATACGCAGTATTTT. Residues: CATSSWGLTGDTQYF.

The CDR3 coding sequence is TGTGCCAGCAGCCCGGGGATAGCCCGCGTAGGAGGCCCCTACAATGAGCAGTTCTTC. This encodes CASSPGIARVGGPYNEQFF. This chain connects TRBV9 to TRBJ2-1; D might be TRBD2 (5 bases). Germline V CDR1 and CDR2: SGDLS, YYNGEE. V lost 4 bases and J 2 bases, leaving 25 bases between the germline ends. The CDR3 loop spans 19 amino acids.

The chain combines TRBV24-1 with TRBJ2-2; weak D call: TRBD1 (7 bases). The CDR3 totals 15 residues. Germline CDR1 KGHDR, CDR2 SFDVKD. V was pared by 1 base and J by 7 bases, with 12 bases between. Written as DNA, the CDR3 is TGTGCCACCAGTGATTTTTCCAGGGGGGACGGGGAGCTGTTTTTT. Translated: CATSDFSRGDGELFF.

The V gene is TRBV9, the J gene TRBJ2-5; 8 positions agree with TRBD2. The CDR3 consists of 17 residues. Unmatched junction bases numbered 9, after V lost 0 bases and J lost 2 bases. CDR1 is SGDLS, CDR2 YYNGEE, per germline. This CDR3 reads CASSVDLTSGQQETQYF. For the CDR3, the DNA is TGTGCCAGCAGCGTAGATCTAACTAGCGGCCAACAAGAGACCCAGTACTTC.

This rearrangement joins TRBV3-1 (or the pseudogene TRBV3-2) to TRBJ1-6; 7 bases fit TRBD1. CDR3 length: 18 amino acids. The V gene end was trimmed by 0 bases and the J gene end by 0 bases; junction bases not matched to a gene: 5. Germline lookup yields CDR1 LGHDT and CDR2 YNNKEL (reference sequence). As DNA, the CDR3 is TGTGCCAGCAGCCAAGATGGGGACAGCAGCTCCTATAATTCACCCCTCCACTTT. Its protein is CASSQDGDSSSYNSPLHF.

Written as DNA, the CDR3 is TGTGCCAGCAGGACCCTAACAGGGGTTCAAGCTAACTATGGCTACACCTTC. Translating it yields CASRTLTGVQANYGYTF. The genes are TRBV27 and TRBJ1-2; the match to TRBD1 covers 7 bases. The length of the CDR3 is 17 residues. CDR1 MNHEY and CDR2 SMNVEV come from the germline V gene (reference sequence). V shed 6 bases and J 0 bases; nucleotides not matched to a gene: 13.

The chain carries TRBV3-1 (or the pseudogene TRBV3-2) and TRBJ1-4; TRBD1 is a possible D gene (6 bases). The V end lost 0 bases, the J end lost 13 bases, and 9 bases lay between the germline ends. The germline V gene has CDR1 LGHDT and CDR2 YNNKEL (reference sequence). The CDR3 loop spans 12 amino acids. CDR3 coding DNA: TGTGCCAGCAGCCAAGACGACAGGTCACTGTTTTTT. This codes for CASSQDDRSLFF.

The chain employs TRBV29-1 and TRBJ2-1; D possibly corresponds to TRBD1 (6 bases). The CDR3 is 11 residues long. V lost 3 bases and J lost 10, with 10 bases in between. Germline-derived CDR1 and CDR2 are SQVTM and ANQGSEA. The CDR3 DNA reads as TGCAGCGTTGAGCCCGGGACAGAGCAGTTCTTC. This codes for CSVEPGTEQFF.

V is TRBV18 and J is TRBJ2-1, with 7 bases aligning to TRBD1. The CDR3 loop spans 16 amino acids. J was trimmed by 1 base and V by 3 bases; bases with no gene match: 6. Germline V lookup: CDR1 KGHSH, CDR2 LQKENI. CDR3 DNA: TGTGCCAGCTCACCTGGACAGGATTTATCCTACAATGAGCAGTTCTTC. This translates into CASSPGQDLSYNEQFF.

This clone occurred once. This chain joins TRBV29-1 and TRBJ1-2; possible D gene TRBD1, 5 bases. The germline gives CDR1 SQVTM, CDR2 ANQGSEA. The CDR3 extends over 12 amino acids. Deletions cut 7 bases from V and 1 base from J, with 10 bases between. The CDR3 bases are TGCAGCGCCCTGACAGTTAACTATGGCTACACCTTC. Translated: CSALTVNYGYTF.

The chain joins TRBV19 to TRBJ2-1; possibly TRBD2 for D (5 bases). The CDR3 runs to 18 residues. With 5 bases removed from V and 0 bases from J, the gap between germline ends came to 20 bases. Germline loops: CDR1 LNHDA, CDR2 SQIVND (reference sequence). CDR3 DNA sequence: TGTGCCAGTAGTTATGCGGGCAATATTATTAGCTCCTACAATGAGCAGTTCTTC. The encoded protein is CASSYAGNIISSYNEQFF. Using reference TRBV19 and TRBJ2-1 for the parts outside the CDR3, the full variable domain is DGGITQSPKYLFRKEGQNVTLSCEQNLNHDAMYWYRQDPGQGLRLIYYSQIVNDFQKGDIAEGYSVSREKKESFPLTVTSAQKNPTAFYLCASSYAGNIISSYNEQFFGPGTRLTVL.

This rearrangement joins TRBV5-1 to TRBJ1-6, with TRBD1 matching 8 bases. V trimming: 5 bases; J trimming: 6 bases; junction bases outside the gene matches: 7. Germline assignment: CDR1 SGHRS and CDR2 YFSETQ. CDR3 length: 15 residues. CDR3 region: CASSSAQGANSPLHF. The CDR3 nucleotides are TGCGCCAGCAGTTCGGCCCAGGGGGCTAATTCACCCCTCCACTTT.

This CDR3 reads CASSISSGGPGRGDTQYF. The CDR3 bases are TGTGCCAGTAGTATCAGTAGCGGGGGGCCCGGAAGGGGGGATACGCAGTATTTT. The chain has TRBV19 and TRBJ2-3; 10 bases match TRBD2. V shed 3 bases and J 6 bases; nucleotides not matched to a gene: 15. The CDR3 spans 18 residues. Germline V gene sequence: CDR1 LNHDA, CDR2 SQIVND (reference sequence).

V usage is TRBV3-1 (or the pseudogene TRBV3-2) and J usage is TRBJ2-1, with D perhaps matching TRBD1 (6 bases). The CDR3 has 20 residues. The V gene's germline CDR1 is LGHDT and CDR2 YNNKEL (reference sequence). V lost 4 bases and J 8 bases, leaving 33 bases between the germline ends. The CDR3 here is CASSPSTADITGFGVYEQFF. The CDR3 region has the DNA TGTGCCAGCAGCCCGTCAACCGCCGACATTACAGGGTTCGGCGTCTATGAGCAGTTCTTC.

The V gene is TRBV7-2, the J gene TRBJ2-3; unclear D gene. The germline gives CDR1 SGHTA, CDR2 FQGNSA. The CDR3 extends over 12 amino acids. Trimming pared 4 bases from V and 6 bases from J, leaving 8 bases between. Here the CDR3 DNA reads TGTGCCAGCAGCTCCTATCGGGATACGCAGTATTTT. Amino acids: CASSSYRDTQYF.

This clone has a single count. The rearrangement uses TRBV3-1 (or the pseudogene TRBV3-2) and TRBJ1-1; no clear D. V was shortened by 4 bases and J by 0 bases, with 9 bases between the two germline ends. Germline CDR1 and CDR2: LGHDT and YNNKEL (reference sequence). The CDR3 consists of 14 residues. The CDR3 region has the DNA TGTGCCAGCAGCCGCAGGATTCTGAACACTGAAGCTTTCTTT. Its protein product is CASSRRILNTEAFF.

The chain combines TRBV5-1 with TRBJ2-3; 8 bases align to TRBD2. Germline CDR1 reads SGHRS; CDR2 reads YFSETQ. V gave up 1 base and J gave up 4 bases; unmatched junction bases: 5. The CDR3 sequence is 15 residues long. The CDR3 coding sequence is TGCGCCAGCAGCTTGAGGAGCGGGGGATCAGATACGCAGTATTTT. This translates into CASSLRSGGSDTQYF.

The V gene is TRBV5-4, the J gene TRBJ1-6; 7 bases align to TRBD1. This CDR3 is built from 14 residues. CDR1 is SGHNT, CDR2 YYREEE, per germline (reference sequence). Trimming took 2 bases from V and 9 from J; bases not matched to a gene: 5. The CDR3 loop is CASSFDRAASPLHF. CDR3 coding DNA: TGTGCCAGCAGCTTCGACAGGGCAGCTTCACCCCTCCACTTT. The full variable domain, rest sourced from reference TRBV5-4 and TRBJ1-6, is ETGVTQSPTHLIKTRGQQVTLRCSSQSGHNTVSWYQQALGQGPQFIFQYYREEENGRGNFPPRFSGLQFPNYSSELNVNALELDDSALYLCASSFDRAASPLHFGNGTRLTVT.

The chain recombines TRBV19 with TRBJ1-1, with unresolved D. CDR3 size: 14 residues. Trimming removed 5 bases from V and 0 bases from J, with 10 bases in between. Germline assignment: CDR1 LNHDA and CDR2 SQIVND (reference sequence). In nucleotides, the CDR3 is TGTGCCAGTAGTGGCGGATTTATGAACACTGAAGCTTTCTTT. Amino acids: CASSGGFMNTEAFF.

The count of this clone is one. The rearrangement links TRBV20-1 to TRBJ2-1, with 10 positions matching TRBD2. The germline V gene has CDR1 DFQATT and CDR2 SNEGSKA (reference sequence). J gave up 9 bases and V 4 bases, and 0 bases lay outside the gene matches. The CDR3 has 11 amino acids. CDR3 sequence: CSATSGSEQFF. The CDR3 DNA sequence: TGCAGTGCTACTAGCGGGAGTGAGCAGTTCTTC.

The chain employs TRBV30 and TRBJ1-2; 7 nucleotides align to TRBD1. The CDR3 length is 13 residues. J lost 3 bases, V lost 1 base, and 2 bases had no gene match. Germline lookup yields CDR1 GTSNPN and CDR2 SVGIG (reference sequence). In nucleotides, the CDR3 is TGTGCCTGGAGTGCCGGGACAGACTATGGCTACACCTTC. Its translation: CAWSAGTDYGYTF.

CDR3 residues: CATSEQGAPGAGYTF. The CDR3 coding sequence is TGTGCCACCAGTGAACAGGGGGCGCCAGGCGCCGGCTACACCTTC. The chain links TRBV24-1 to TRBJ1-2; 9 bases match TRBD1. Germline V gene data show CDR1 as KGHDR and CDR2 as SFDVKD. This CDR3 spans 15 amino acids. The V segment lost 4 bases and the J segment 8 bases; nucleotides outside the gene matches: 10.

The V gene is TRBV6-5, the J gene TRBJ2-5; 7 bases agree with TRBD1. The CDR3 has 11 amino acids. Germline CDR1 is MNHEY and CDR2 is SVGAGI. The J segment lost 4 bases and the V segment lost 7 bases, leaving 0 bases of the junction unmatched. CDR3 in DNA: TGTGCCAGCACAGGGGGAGAGACCCAGTACTTC. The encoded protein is CASTGGETQYF.

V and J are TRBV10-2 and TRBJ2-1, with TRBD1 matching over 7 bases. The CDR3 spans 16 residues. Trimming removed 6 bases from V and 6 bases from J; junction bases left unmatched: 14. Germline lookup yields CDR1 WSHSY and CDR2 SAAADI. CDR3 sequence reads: CASRTMDRSDINEQFF. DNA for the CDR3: TGCGCCAGCAGGACGATGGACAGGTCCGACATCAATGAGCAGTTCTTC.

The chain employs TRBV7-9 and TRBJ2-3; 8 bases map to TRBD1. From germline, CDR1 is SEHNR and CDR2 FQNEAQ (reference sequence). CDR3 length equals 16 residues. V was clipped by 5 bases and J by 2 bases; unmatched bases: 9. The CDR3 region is CASSLDQGAYTDTQYF. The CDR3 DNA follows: TGTGCCAGCAGCCTCGATCAGGGGGCGTACACAGATACGCAGTATTTT. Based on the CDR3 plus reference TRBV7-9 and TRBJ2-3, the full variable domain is DTGVSQNPRHKITKRGQNVTFRCDPISEHNRLYWYRQTLGQGPEFLTYFQNEAQLEKSRLLSDRFSAERPKGSFSTLEIQRTEQGDSAMYLCASSLDQGAYTDTQYFGPGTRLTVL.